The 13 T cell receptor beta chains in this list originate from one sample, sequenced in a study of T cells after posttransplantation cyclophosphamide. Repertoires were generated with immunoSEQ multiplex PCR, while TCRdb's copy carries only in-frame clones and drops some. Captured here are 10,000 to 15,000 clones, none seen once; the top ten comprise about 7.1%. Source material: PBMCs. The receptors derive from a middle-aged woman in good health, CMV-negative, and a related stem cell transplant donor.

This clone was seen ten or more times. This chain connects TRBV19 to TRBJ1-2; possible D gene TRBD1, 5 bases. V was cut by 2 bases and J by 4 bases, with 11 bases left in between. The CDR3 length is 14 residues. Germline-derived CDR1 and CDR2 are LNHDA and SQIVND (reference sequence). In nucleotides, the CDR3 is TGTGCCAGTAGTATACTTGGGGGGTTCTATGGCTACACCTTC. Amino acids: CASSILGGFYGYTF.

The chain is built from TRBV27 and TRBJ2-3, with 11 bases identical to TRBD1. J lost 8 bases, V lost 5 bases, and 9 bases had no gene match. This CDR3 region has 15 residues. Germline values: CDR1 MNHEY, CDR2 SMNVEV (reference sequence). CDR3 sequence reads: CASSPRTGGIVTQYF. The CDR3, as DNA: TGTGCCAGCAGTCCCCGGACAGGGGGCATTGTTACGCAGTATTTT.

This clone was found many times. V is TRBV19 and J is TRBJ1-2; maybe TRBD1 (6 bases). Looked up from germline, CDR1 is LNHDA and CDR2 is SQIVND (reference sequence). This CDR3 is 15 amino acids long. The V end was cut by 3 bases, the J end by 5 bases, with 16 bases between. The CDR3 DNA sequence: TGTGCCAGTAGTATTATCGGGGGGCTGAAATATGGCTACACCTTC. It encodes CASSIIGGLKYGYTF.

This clone was counted many times. The chain combines TRBV28 with TRBJ2-1; the match to TRBD2 covers 11 bases. V was pared by 6 bases and J by 4 bases, with 14 bases of the junction left unmatched. This CDR3 comprises 18 residues. Germline V lookup: CDR1 MDHEN, CDR2 SYDVKM. For the CDR3, the DNA is TGTGCCAGCAGGCCGCCGGGACTAGCGGACAGCCAGTACAATGAGCAGTTCTTC. Its translation is CASRPPGLADSQYNEQFF.

This clone showed up many times. V and J are TRBV12-3 or TRBV12-4 and TRBJ2-2, with 9 bases aligning to TRBD2. The CDR3 contains 20 residues. The V and J ends lost 5 bases and 3 bases, in that order; junction bases with no gene match: 19. CDR3 protein: CASSGRQRGVHYSYTGELFF. The DNA of the CDR3 is TGTGCCAGCAGTGGGCGGCAGCGGGGGGTACATTATTCGTACACCGGGGAGCTGTTTTTT.

The chain has TRBV11-3 and TRBJ2-3, with 7 bases fitting TRBD2. CDR1 is SGHNT and CDR2 is YENEEA in the germline V gene. With 1 base clipped from V and 3 bases from J, the junction kept 4 bases outside the gene matches. This CDR3 is 15 amino acids long. CDR3 sequence reads: CASSLGGGGTDTQYF. CDR3 in DNA: TGTGCCAGCAGCTTAGGCGGGGGAGGGACAGATACGCAGTATTTT.

This clone turned up a few times. The chain couples TRBV12-3 or TRBV12-4 to TRBJ2-1, with TRBD2 identical over 14 bases. The V segment lost 6 bases and the J segment 6 bases; nucleotides outside the gene matches: 10. The CDR3 is 17 amino acids. Here the CDR3 reads CASSLGLAGVLSNEQFF. CDR3 coding DNA: TGTGCCAGCAGCCTGGGACTAGCGGGAGTCCTAAGCAATGAGCAGTTCTTC.

The table lists this clone with many counts. This sequence joins TRBV5-4 and TRBJ2-5; 11 nucleotides match TRBD2. The J segment lost 2 bases and the V segment lost 4 bases, leaving 7 bases of the junction unmatched. Germline V CDR1 and CDR2: SGHNT, YYREEE (reference sequence). This CDR3 is 16 amino acids long. The CDR3 region is CASSPGTSGIQETQYF. Written as DNA, the CDR3 is TGTGCCAGCAGCCCCGGGACTAGCGGTATACAAGAGACCCAGTACTTC.

The table lists this clone with many counts. This rearrangement joins TRBV7-3 to TRBJ1-2; no firm D call. This CDR3 region has 15 residues. The germline CDR1 and CDR2 sequences are SGHTA and FQGTGA. The V gene lost 1 base and the J gene lost 6 bases, with 15 bases spanning the gap. The CDR3 DNA reads as TGTGCCAGCAGCTTAAAGGTTGATCCGATCAATGGCTACACCTTC. This sequence encodes CASSLKVDPINGYTF.

This clone appeared many times. The V and J genes are TRBV10-3 and TRBJ1-3, with D perhaps matching TRBD1 (5 bases). From germline, CDR1 is ENHRY and CDR2 SYGVKD. V gave up 8 bases and J gave up 0 bases, with 14 bases separating them. The CDR3 loop spans 15 amino acids. Here the CDR3 DNA reads TGTGCCATCGGCCCCGGGGGAAGCTCTGGAAACACCATATATTTT. Translated: CAIGPGGSSGNTIYF.

In its sample, this clone was seen a few times. The chain employs TRBV11-1 and TRBJ2-7, with D maybe TRBD2 (6 bases). In germline, CDR1 is SGHAT, CDR2 FQDESV (reference sequence). V lost 5 bases to trimming and J lost 3 bases, with 17 bases between them. The CDR3 is made up of 15 amino acids. The CDR3 sequence: CASSLRLVPNYEQYF. CDR3 coding DNA: TGTGCCAGCAGCCTTCGACTAGTCCCAAACTACGAGCAGTACTTC. The variable domain in full, completed from reference TRBV11-1 and TRBJ2-7, reads EAEVAQSPRYKITEKSQAVAFWCDPISGHATLYWYRQILGQGPELLVQFQDESVVDDSQLPKDRFSAERLKGVDSTLKIQPAELGDSAMYLCASSLRLVPNYEQYFGPGTRLTVT.

In this sample, this clone turned up many times. This chain connects TRBV18 to TRBJ2-1; 12 bases agree with TRBD2. CDR1 is KGHSH and CDR2 is LQKENI in the germline V gene. This CDR3 has 16 amino acids. After removal of 5 bases from V and 6 bases from J, the junction contained 8 bases not matched to a gene. The CDR3 DNA sequence: TGTGCCAGCTCATTGAGGACTAGCGGGATAGGCAATGAGCAGTTCTTC. It specifies CASSLRTSGIGNEQFF.

At least ten counts were recorded for this clone. The chain combines TRBV7-8 with TRBJ2-7, with 10 positions matching TRBD1. The J segment lost 6 bases and the V segment lost 3 bases, leaving 5 bases of the junction unmatched. The germline V gene encodes CDR1 SGHVS and CDR2 FQNEAQ. The CDR3 totals 14 residues. The CDR3 sequence: CASSFPGQGIEQYF. The CDR3 DNA reads TGTGCCAGCAGCTTTCCGGGACAGGGGATCGAGCAGTACTTC.